Listed here are 25 T cell receptor beta chains from one sample, sequenced in a study of blood T cell repertoires in COVID-19. Method: immunoSEQ multiplex PCR; TCRdb's copy keeps in-frame clones and lacks some. Here the sample spans approximately 330,000 clones, about 90% being singletons. Sequencing was carried out using PBMCs or T cells enriched from blood (not recorded which). Source of these receptors: a young woman who had recovered from COVID-19.

The chain has TRBV15 and TRBJ1-3; 7 nucleotides align to TRBD1. The CDR3 spans 17 residues. Germline values: CDR1 LNHNV, CDR2 YYDKDF (reference sequence). Losses at the gene ends were 1 base for V and 3 bases for J; bases not matched to a gene: 9. CDR3 nucleotide sequence: TGTGCCACCAGCAGAGCTTCCGGGACAGACGATGGAAACACCATATATTTT. This codes for CATSRASGTDDGNTIYF.

This clone has only a few counts. The chain joins TRBV10-1 to TRBJ2-2; 8 bases match TRBD2. Trimming cost V 8 bases and J 2 bases; bases outside gene matches: 4. The CDR3 totals 14 residues. Germline CDR1 reads WNHNN; CDR2 reads SYGVQD (reference sequence). CDR3 region: CASRSGGNTGELFF. CDR3 nucleotide sequence: TGCGCCAGCCGAAGCGGGGGTAACACCGGGGAGCTGTTTTTT.

V usage is TRBV28 and J usage is TRBJ1-2, with 8 bases identical to TRBD1. CDR3 size: 13 residues. Per the germline V gene, CDR1 is MDHEN and CDR2 is SYDVKM. Trimming took 5 bases from V and 6 from J; bases not matched to a gene: 5. The CDR3 sequence is CASSPDRVHGYTF. CDR3 coding DNA: TGTGCCAGCAGTCCGGACAGGGTCCATGGCTACACCTTC.

The genes are TRBV29-1 and TRBJ1-2; no firm D call. V lost 5 bases to trimming and J lost 8 bases, with 15 bases between them. The CDR3 covers 12 residues. Germline-derived CDR1 and CDR2 are SQVTM and ANQGSEA. CDR3 bases: TGCAGCGTTAGGATCGGAGGGAGCGGCTACACCTTC. This encodes CSVRIGGSGYTF.

The J gene is TRBJ2-2, the V gene TRBV4-2; 7 bases line up with TRBD1. The J segment lost 1 base and the V segment lost 2 bases, leaving 4 bases of the junction unmatched. This CDR3 spans 16 amino acids. Germline V gene data show CDR1 as LGHNA and CDR2 as YNFKEQ. CDR3 residues: CASSQTGARNTGELFF. The CDR3 coding sequence is TGTGCCAGCAGCCAAACAGGGGCACGGAACACCGGGGAGCTGTTTTTT.

The chain links TRBV9 to TRBJ1-2; 9 bases match TRBD1. The CDR3 length is 14 residues. V trimming: 0 bases; J trimming: 8 bases; junction bases outside the gene matches: 5. Per the germline V gene, CDR1 is SGDLS and CDR2 is YYNGEE. The CDR3 coding sequence is TGTGCCAGCAGCGTAGGGGACAGGGTTGGCGGCTACACCTTC. The encoded protein is CASSVGDRVGGYTF.

The chain recombines TRBV29-1 with TRBJ2-1; TRBD2 agrees at 10 bases. The CDR3 spans 14 residues. The germline V gene has CDR1 SQVTM and CDR2 ANQGSEA. The V and J ends lost 8 bases and 6 bases, in that order; junction bases with no gene match: 10. The CDR3: CSPPRLAGANEQFF. The CDR3 DNA reads TGCAGCCCCCCGAGGCTAGCGGGAGCCAATGAGCAGTTCTTC.

V and J are TRBV7-2 and TRBJ1-2; TRBD1 might be the D (5 bases). V was trimmed by 3 bases and J by 8 bases, leaving 10 bases between them. The CDR3 is 12 residues long. Germline lookup yields CDR1 SGHTA and CDR2 FQGNSA. CDR3 sequence (DNA): TGTGCCAGCAGCTTTCAGGGTCACGGCTACACCTTC. Encoded protein: CASSFQGHGYTF.

The chain links TRBV6-5 to TRBJ2-1; D is possibly TRBD1 (5 bases). In germline, CDR1 is MNHEY, CDR2 SVGAGI. Between the trimmed V and J ends, which lost 7 bases and 4 bases, there was a span of 14 bases. CDR3 length: 14 amino acids. CDR3 nucleotide sequence: TGTGCCAGCAATCCGACAGTGCGGTACAATGAGCAGTTCTTC. Encoded protein: CASNPTVRYNEQFF.

This clone was observed once. This chain links TRBV3-1 (or the pseudogene TRBV3-2) with TRBJ2-3, with D possibly being TRBD2 (5 bases). Germline CDR1 reads LGHDT; CDR2 reads YNNKEL (reference sequence). The V end lost 8 bases, the J end lost 3 bases, and 6 bases lay between the germline ends. The CDR3 is 11 amino acids. Written as DNA, the CDR3 is TGTGCCAGCGGACTGACAGATACGCAGTATTTT. Its translation: CASGLTDTQYF.

This chain joins TRBV5-1 and TRBJ2-1, with 10 bases fitting TRBD1. Germline-derived CDR1 and CDR2 are SGHRS and YFSETQ. CDR3 length: 15 residues. After removal of 4 bases from V and 8 bases from J, the junction contained 9 bases not matched to a gene. The CDR3 nucleotides are TGCGCCAGCAGCGACGGGACAGGGGTTCGCGATGAGCAGTTCTTC. Its protein product is CASSDGTGVRDEQFF.

The table lists this clone with a few counts. The junction departs from germline at one end; a sequencing error may be responsible. The chain uses TRBV7-7 and TRBJ2-1, with TRBD2 matching over 10 bases. CDR1 is SSHAT and CDR2 is FNYEAQ in the germline V gene (reference sequence). This CDR3 region has 15 residues. In DNA, the CDR3 is TGTGCTAGCAGCTTAAGCGGGAGGGGGAATGATGAGCAGTTCTTC. Translating gives CASSLSGRGNDEQFF.

The chain has TRBV6-4 and TRBJ1-1; 8 bases map to TRBD1. Trimming cost V 6 bases and J 3 bases; bases outside gene matches: 9. Germline V gene lookup returns CDR1 MRHNA and CDR2 SNTAGT. This CDR3 contains 15 residues. CDR3 amino acids: CASRPEDRAHTEAFF. DNA for the CDR3: TGTGCCAGCAGACCGGAGGACAGGGCACACACTGAAGCTTTCTTT.

V gene TRBV6-5 combines with J gene TRBJ1-2; weak D call: TRBD1 (6 bases). The CDR3 extends over 14 amino acids. Germline assignment: CDR1 MNHEY and CDR2 SVGAGI. The ends were cut back, 0 bases at V and 4 bases at J, with 9 bases in the middle. In DNA form, the CDR3 reads TGTGCCAGCAGTTACTCACGGGGGGCCTATGGCTACACCTTC. This sequence encodes CASSYSRGAYGYTF.

The chain couples TRBV24-1 to TRBJ1-4, with D unresolved. V was shortened by 4 bases and J by 5 bases, with 4 bases between the two germline ends. The CDR3 sequence is 12 residues long. CDR1 is KGHDR and CDR2 is SFDVKD in the germline V gene. The CDR3 sequence: CATSDRNEKLFF. CDR3 nucleotide sequence: TGTGCCACCAGTGACCGGAATGAAAAACTGTTTTTT.

The J gene is TRBJ2-7, the V gene TRBV7-9; 7 bases fit TRBD1. The germline V gene has CDR1 SEHNR and CDR2 FQNEAQ (reference sequence). CDR3 length equals 15 residues. V lost 1 base and J lost 0; bases outside the gene matches: 3. The CDR3 sequence: CASSLGGQASYEQYF. The CDR3, as DNA: TGTGCCAGCAGCTTAGGAGGACAGGCCTCCTACGAGCAGTACTTC.

The chain joins TRBV10-3 to TRBJ1-1; TRBD1 agrees at 8 bases. CDR1 is ENHRY, CDR2 SYGVKD, per germline. The length of the CDR3 is 13 residues. V gave up 6 bases and J gave up 3 bases; unmatched junction bases: 3. The CDR3 spells CAIRGQDDTEAFF. In DNA form, the CDR3 reads TGTGCCATCAGGGGACAGGACGACACTGAAGCTTTCTTT.

The rearrangement links TRBV5-1 to TRBJ2-5; the match to TRBD2 covers 7 bases. V lost 5 bases to trimming and J lost 7 bases; unmatched junction nucleotides: 11. The CDR3 is 14 residues long. The germline CDR1 and CDR2 sequences are SGHRS and YFSETQ. CDR3 region: CASRPRGGEGTQYF. In DNA, the CDR3 is TGCGCCAGCAGACCCCGGGGCGGGGAGGGGACCCAGTACTTC.

The gene calls are TRBV11-2 and TRBJ2-6, with TRBD1 identical over 7 bases. Per germline, CDR1 SGHAT and CDR2 FQNNGV. V lost 8 bases, J lost 2 bases, and 3 bases stayed unmatched. This CDR3 is 14 amino acids long. The CDR3 is CASAGTAGANVLTF. CDR3 coding DNA: TGTGCCAGCGCTGGGACAGCTGGGGCCAACGTCCTGACTTTC.

The chain combines TRBV27 with TRBJ2-7, with TRBD1 matching over 7 bases. V was pared by 2 bases and J by 4 bases, with 5 bases of the junction left unmatched. Germline V gene data show CDR1 as MNHEY and CDR2 as SMNVEV (reference sequence). This CDR3 has 14 residues. The CDR3 here is CASSLATGVYEQYF. The CDR3 DNA follows: TGTGCCAGCAGTTTAGCAACAGGGGTATACGAGCAGTACTTC.

This chain connects TRBV5-1 to TRBJ1-2; D is unclear. The germline CDR1 and CDR2 sequences are SGHRS and YFSETQ. Trimming took 0 bases from V and 5 from J, leaving 11 bases between them. The CDR3 has 14 residues. CDR3 residues: CASSLVRGAYGYTF. The CDR3 coding sequence is TGCGCCAGCAGCTTGGTTCGGGGTGCGTATGGCTACACCTTC.

This rearrangement joins TRBV6-5 to TRBJ1-2; maybe TRBD1 (5 bases). V lost 4 bases and J 2 bases, leaving 14 bases between the germline ends. The CDR3 is 15 amino acids. From germline, CDR1 is MNHEY and CDR2 SVGAGI. In nucleotides, the CDR3 is TGTGCCAGCAGTTCCCCGCGGGGGGTCAACTATGGCTACACCTTC. Residues: CASSSPRGVNYGYTF.

The chain joins TRBV19 to TRBJ2-3; no definite D call. The germline CDR1 and CDR2 sequences are LNHDA and SQIVND (reference sequence). This CDR3 spans 12 amino acids. V lost 3 bases to trimming and J lost 4 bases, with 5 bases between them. The CDR3: CASSITADTQYF. DNA of the CDR3: TGTGCCAGTAGTATTACGGCAGATACGCAGTATTTT.

The genes are TRBV7-9 and TRBJ1-2; 9 bases fit TRBD1. V was clipped by 1 base and J by 4 bases; unmatched bases: 1. CDR3 size: 14 residues. Germline lookup yields CDR1 SEHNR and CDR2 FQNEAQ (reference sequence). CDR3 residues: CASSLEDRGYGYTF. CDR3 DNA sequence: TGTGCCAGCAGCTTAGAGGACAGGGGCTATGGCTACACCTTC.

V gene TRBV6-2 or TRBV6-3 combines with J gene TRBJ1-2, with TRBD1 identical over 9 bases. This CDR3 spans 13 amino acids. V dropped 6 bases and J dropped 8; count of bases not matched to a gene: 7. CDR1 and CDR2 (germline): MNHEY, SVGEGT. Here the CDR3 reads CASSHRGRSGYTF. Written as DNA, the CDR3 is TGTGCCAGCAGCCACAGGGGGCGGAGCGGCTACACCTTC.